This TCR beta chain was observed in a study of Graves' ophthalmopathy and Graves' hyperthyroidism. Germline-derived CDR1 and CDR2 are SQVTM and ANQGSEA. The CDR3 consists of 14 residues. J was trimmed by 3 bases and V by 8 bases; bases with no gene match: 10. Ophthalmopathic donors had moderate-to-severe activity, CAS ≥3 and NOSPECS ≥4, with disease that had lasted under 3 months. Excluded were patients with other autoimmune diseases, uncontrolled infections, pregnancy or lactation. The PBMCs had their origin in around 9.1 ml of fresh peripheral blood. The authors amplified TCR beta CDR3 regions from RNA transcripts. Second-round multiplex PCR followed a first-round RT-PCR using HTBI primers. TCRdb independently ran MiXCR on the multiplex PCR reads; one entry per CDR3 protein. This table has 200,000 to 300,000 distinct CDR3 sequences, around 50% appearing once.

The sequence came from an adult man with Graves' ophthalmopathy. The chain links TRBV29-1 to TRBJ2-5; 9 nucleotides align to TRBD2. Material: peripheral blood. The CDR3 DNA reads as TGCAGCCTGACTAGCGGAGCTGGGGAAGAGACCCAGTACTTC. Its protein is CSLTSGAGEETQYF.